The 7 T cell receptor beta chains below all came from one sample that was sequenced in a study of molecular identifiers for immune sequencing clone quantification. TCRdb itself ran the PCR reads through MiXCR, one entry per CDR3 protein. The sample contains about 500,000 distinct CDR3 sequences, about a fifth of which appear only once. The sequenced sample was naive CD8+ T cells from blood, with Jurkat cell RNA spiked in. Subset of the sample: FACS-sorted CD8+CD4-CCR7+CD45RA+ naive T cells. Receptor source: a human donor in good health. Some libraries in this study had Jurkat cell RNA spiked in.

This clonotype was observed a few times. This rearrangement joins TRBV12-3 or TRBV12-4 to TRBJ2-7, with D perhaps assigned TRBD1 or TRBD2 (5 bases each). V was clipped by 6 bases and J by 0 bases, with 9 bases between them. This CDR3 has 13 amino acids. CDR3 coding DNA: TGTGCCAGCAGGGGGGTAAGCTCCTACGAGCAGTACTTC. Translated, it gives CASRGVSSYEQYF.

This clonotype showed up just a few times. V is TRBV6-5 and J is TRBJ2-5; D is uncertain. The CDR3 runs to 13 residues. Trimming took off 1 base at V and 2 bases at J, with 5 bases between the two ends. Per germline, CDR1 MNHEY and CDR2 SVGAGI. As DNA, the CDR3 is TGTGCCAGCAGTTACTTGGAACAAGAGACCCAGTACTTC. This gives the protein CASSYLEQETQYF.

This clonotype was picked up many times. This chain uses TRBV4-3 with TRBJ2-2; D unresolved. V lost 1 base and J 8 bases, leaving 14 bases between the germline ends. The CDR3 sequence is 15 residues long. The V gene's germline CDR1 is LGHNA and CDR2 YSLEER. CDR3 in DNA: TGCGCCAGCAGCCAAGTTTCCGGGTTCTTAGGGGAGCTGTTTTTT. Translation gives CASSQVSGFLGELFF.

This clonotype occurred a few times. The CDR3 region has the DNA TGCGCCAGCAGCCATACCGGGACAGGGAATGGCTACACCTTC. It specifies CASSHTGTGNGYTF. The chain employs TRBV4-3 and TRBJ1-2; TRBD1 matches at 9 bases. V was clipped by 3 bases and J by 6 bases; unmatched bases: 5. The CDR3 runs 14 residues. The germline CDR1 and CDR2 sequences are LGHNA and YSLEER.

This clonotype has at least ten counts. This chain joins TRBV12-3 or TRBV12-4 and TRBJ2-4; D is unclear. V lost 6 bases to trimming and J lost 8 bases, with 14 bases between them. The CDR3 spans 13 residues. The chain's CDR3 is CASSYDTLDIQYF. As DNA, the CDR3 is TGTGCCAGCAGCTATGATACCCTTGACATTCAGTACTTC.

The chain joins TRBV9 to TRBJ2-3; 11 bases map to TRBD2. Germline trimming cut 3 bases from V and 2 bases from J; bases unmatched to any gene: 2. CDR3 length: 15 residues. Per the germline V gene, CDR1 is SGDLS and CDR2 is YYNGEE. CDR3 sequence: CASSEGLADTDTQYF. CDR3 nucleotides: TGTGCCAGCAGCGAGGGACTAGCGGACACAGATACGCAGTATTTT.

This clonotype was counted many times. The rearrangement links TRBV7-9 to TRBJ2-3, with D uncertain. The V gene lost 2 bases and the J gene lost 2 bases, with 14 bases spanning the gap. The CDR3 runs to 16 residues. Germline V lookup: CDR1 SEHNR, CDR2 FQNEAQ (reference sequence). The CDR3 loop reads CASSLSTGPSTDTQYF. In nucleotides, the CDR3 is TGTGCCAGCAGCTTAAGTACCGGGCCTTCCACAGATACGCAGTATTTT.